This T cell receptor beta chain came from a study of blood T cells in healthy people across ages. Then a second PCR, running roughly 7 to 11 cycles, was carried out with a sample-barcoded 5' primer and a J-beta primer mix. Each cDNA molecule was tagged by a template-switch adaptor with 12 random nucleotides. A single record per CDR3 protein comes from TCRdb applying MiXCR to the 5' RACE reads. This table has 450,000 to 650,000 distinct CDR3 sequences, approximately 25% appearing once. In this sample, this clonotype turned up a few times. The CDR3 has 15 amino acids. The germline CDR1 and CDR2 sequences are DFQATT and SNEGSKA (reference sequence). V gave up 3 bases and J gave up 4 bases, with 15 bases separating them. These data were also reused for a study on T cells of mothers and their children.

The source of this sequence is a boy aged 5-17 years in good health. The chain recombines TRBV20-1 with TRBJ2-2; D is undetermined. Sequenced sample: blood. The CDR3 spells CSASLGRALTGELFF. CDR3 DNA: TGCAGTGCTAGTTTAGGCCGGGCTCTCACCGGGGAGCTGTTTTTT.